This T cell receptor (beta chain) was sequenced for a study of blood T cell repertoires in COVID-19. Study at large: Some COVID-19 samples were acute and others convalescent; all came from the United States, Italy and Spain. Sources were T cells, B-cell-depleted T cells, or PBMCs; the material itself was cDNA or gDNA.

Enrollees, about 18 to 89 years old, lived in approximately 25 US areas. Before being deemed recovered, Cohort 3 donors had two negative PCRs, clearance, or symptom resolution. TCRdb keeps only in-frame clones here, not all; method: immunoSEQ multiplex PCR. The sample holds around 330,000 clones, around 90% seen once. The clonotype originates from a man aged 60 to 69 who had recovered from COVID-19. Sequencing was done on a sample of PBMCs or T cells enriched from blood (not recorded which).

The CDR3 nucleotides are TGTGCCATAAAGACAGGGGAATACGAGCAGTACTTC. Translating gives CAIKTGEYEQYF. The chain joins TRBV7-2 to TRBJ2-7; 8 nucleotides agree with TRBD1. The V gene end was trimmed by 10 bases and the J gene end by 4 bases; junction bases not matched to a gene: 6. The CDR3 has 12 residues. Per the germline V gene, CDR1 is SGHTA and CDR2 is FQGNSA.